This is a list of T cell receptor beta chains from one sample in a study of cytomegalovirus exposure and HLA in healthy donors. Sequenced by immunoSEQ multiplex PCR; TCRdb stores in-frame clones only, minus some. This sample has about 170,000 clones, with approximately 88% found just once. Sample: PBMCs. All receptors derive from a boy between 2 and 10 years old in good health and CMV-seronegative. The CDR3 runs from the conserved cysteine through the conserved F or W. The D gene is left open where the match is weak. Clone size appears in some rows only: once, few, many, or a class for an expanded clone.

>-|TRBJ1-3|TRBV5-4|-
CASSLEGVRNTIYF
TGTGCCAGCAGCTTGGAGGGAGTTAGAAACACCATATATTTT
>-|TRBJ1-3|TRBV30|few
CAWKSSGNTIYF
TGTGCCTGGAAGAGCTCTGGAAACACCATATATTTT
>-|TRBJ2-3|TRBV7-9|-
CASSLDLPGGNLGDTQYF
TGTGCCAGCAGCTTAGATCTGCCAGGGGGGAATTTGGGGGATACGCAGTATTTT
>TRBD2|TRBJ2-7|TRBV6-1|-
CASTRWTSGDYEQYF
TGTGCCAGCACCCGGTGGACTAGCGGAGACTACGAGCAGTACTTC
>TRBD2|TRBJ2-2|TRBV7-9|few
CAHPLAGGSGELFF
TGTGCCCACCCTCTAGCGGGGGGTAGCGGGGAGCTGTTTTTT
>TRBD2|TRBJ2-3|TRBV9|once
CASSVAPTSGGAHTQYF
TGTGCCAGCAGCGTAGCCCCAACTAGCGGGGGGGCCCATACGCAGTATTTT
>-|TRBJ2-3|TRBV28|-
CASSSLRTDTDTQYF
TGTGCCAGCAGTTCACTTCGGACAGACACAGATACGCAGTATTTT
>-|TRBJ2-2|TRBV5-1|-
CASRVTRISTGELFF
TGCGCCAGCAGGGTGACTAGAATATCGACCGGGGAGCTGTTTTTT
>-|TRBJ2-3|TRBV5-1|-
CASSFGRGVPDTQYF
TGCGCCAGCAGCTTCGGGCGGGGTGTACCAGATACGCAGTATTTT
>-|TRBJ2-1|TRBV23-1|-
CASSHWQGIYNEQFF
TGCGCCAGCAGTCACTGGCAGGGAATCTACAATGAGCAGTTCTTC
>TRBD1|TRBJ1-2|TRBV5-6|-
CASSSYLTGNPYGYTF
TGTGCCAGCAGCTCCTATTTGACAGGGAACCCCTATGGCTACACCTTC
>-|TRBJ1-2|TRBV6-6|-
CASTPREVSGYTF
TGTGCCAGCACTCCCAGGGAGGTCAGTGGCTACACCTTC
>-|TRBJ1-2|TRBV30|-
CAWSAGSPSYGYTF
TGTGCCTGGAGCGCTGGGAGTCCTAGCTATGGCTACACCTTC
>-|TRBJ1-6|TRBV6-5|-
CASTLGGRSPLHF
TGTGCCAGCACCCTCGGGGGGAGGTCACCCCTCCACTTT
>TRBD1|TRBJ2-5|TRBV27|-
CASTPTGGAFETQYF
TGTGCCAGCACCCCGACAGGGGGCGCGTTCGAGACCCAGTACTTC
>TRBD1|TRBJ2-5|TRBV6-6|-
CASSYVNRGETQYF
TGTGCCAGCAGTTACGTGAACAGGGGGGAGACCCAGTACTTC
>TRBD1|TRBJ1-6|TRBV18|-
CASSPGTGNNSPLHF
TGTGCCAGCTCTCCCGGGACAGGGAATAATTCACCCCTCCACTTT
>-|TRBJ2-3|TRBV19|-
CASRGGVGDTQYF
TGTGCCAGTAGAGGGGGGGTAGGGGATACGCAGTATTTT
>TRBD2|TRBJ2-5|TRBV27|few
CASSFKSGRAQETQYF
TGTGCCAGCAGTTTTAAGAGCGGGAGGGCCCAAGAGACCCAGTACTTC
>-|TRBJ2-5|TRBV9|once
CASSVGPTGSQETQYF
TGTGCCAGCAGCGTAGGACCAACAGGGAGTCAAGAGACCCAGTACTTC
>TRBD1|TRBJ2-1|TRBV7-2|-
CASSPQGVGNEQFF
TGTGCCAGCAGTCCCCAGGGGGTTGGGAATGAGCAGTTCTTC
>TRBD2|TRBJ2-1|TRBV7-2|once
CASSSIAGGLYNEQFF
TGTGCCAGCAGCTCAATAGCGGGGGGTCTTTACAATGAGCAGTTCTTC
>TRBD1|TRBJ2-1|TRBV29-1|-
CSVRWTGATNEQFF
TGCAGCGTGCGGTGGACAGGGGCTACTAATGAGCAGTTCTTC
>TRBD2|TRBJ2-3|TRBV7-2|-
CASSAWSGSVADTQYF
TGTGCCAGCAGCGCCTGGAGCGGGAGTGTGGCAGATACGCAGTATTTT
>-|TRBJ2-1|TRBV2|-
CASREVRAIYNEQFF
TGTGCCAGCAGGGAAGTCAGGGCCATCTACAATGAGCAGTTCTTC
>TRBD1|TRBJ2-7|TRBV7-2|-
CASSSGGGVYEQYF
TGTGCCAGCAGCTCAGGGGGCGGGGTCTACGAGCAGTACTTC
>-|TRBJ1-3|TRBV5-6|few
CASSLNQSPFGNTIYF
TGTGCCAGCAGCTTGAACCAGTCCCCTTTCGGAAACACCATATATTTT
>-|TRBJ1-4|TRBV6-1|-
CASSPGATGEKLFF
TGTGCCAGCAGCCCAGGGGCTACGGGTGAAAAACTGTTTTTT
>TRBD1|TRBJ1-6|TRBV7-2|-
CASSLARRTGGGSPLHF
TGTGCCAGCAGCTTAGCGCGCCGGACAGGGGGAGGCTCACCCCTCCACTTT
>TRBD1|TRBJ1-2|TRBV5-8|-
CASSFRGESYGYTF
TGTGCCAGCAGCTTCAGGGGGGAGAGCTATGGCTACACCTTC
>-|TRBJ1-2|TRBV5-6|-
CASSVDSYGYTF
TGTGCCAGCAGCGTAGACAGCTATGGCTACACCTTC
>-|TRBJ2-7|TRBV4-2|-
CASSQELEGYYEQYF
TGTGCCAGCAGCCAAGAGTTGGAGGGGTACTACGAGCAGTACTTC
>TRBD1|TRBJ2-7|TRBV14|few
CASSHTRGTDYEQYF
TGTGCCAGCAGCCATACGAGAGGGACAGACTACGAGCAGTACTTC
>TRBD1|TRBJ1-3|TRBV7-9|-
CASSGDRGRDSGNTIYF
TGTGCCAGCAGCGGGGACAGGGGGCGAGACTCTGGAAACACCATATATTTT
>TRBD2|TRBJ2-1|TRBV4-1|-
CASSFWLAGGGEQFF
TGCGCCAGCAGCTTCTGGCTAGCGGGAGGAGGTGAGCAGTTCTTC
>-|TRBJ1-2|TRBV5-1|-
CASSQRTFGEPRNYGYTF
TGCGCCAGCAGCCAAAGGACCTTTGGGGAGCCGAGGAACTATGGCTACACCTTC
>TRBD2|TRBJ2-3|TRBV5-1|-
CASSETSGTVDTQYF
TGCGCCAGCAGCGAGACTAGCGGGACCGTAGATACGCAGTATTTT
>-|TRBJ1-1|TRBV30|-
CAWSQQGITEAFF
TGTGCCTGGAGCCAGCAGGGGATCACTGAAGCTTTCTTT
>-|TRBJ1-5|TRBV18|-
CASSPDTGQISNQPQHF
TGTGCCAGCTCACCAGATACAGGGCAGATAAGCAATCAGCCCCAGCATTTT
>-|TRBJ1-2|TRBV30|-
CAWSVRGDYGYTF
TGTGCCTGGAGTGTACGGGGGGACTATGGCTACACCTTC
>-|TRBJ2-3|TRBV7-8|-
CASRKAALGDTQYF
TGTGCCAGCAGAAAAGCGGCGTTAGGAGATACGCAGTATTTT
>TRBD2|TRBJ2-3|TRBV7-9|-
CASSLPSSGNPDTQYF
TGTGCCAGCAGCTTACCCTCTAGCGGGAACCCAGATACGCAGTATTTT
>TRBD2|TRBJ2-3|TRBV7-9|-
CASSRGGITDTQYF
TGTGCCAGCAGCCGGGGGGGGATCACAGATACGCAGTATTTT
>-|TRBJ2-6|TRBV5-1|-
CASSHDGGTLGANVLTF
TGCGCCAGCAGCCACGATGGTGGGACTCTCGGGGCCAACGTCCTGACTTTC
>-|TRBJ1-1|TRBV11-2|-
CASSTVRGTGAEAFF
TGTGCCAGCAGCACCGTCAGAGGGACGGGGGCTGAAGCTTTCTTT
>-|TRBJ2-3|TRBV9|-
CASSTSQVSTDTQYF
TGTGCCAGCAGCACTTCTCAGGTTAGCACAGATACGCAGTATTTT
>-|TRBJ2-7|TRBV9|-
CASSPTLGRGNYEQYF
TGTGCCAGCAGCCCCACCTTGGGCCGGGGAAACTACGAGCAGTACTTC
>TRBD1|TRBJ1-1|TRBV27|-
CASNTPGQANTEAFF
TGTGCCAGCAACACCCCCGGACAGGCCAACACTGAAGCTTTCTTT
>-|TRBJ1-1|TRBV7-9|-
CASSLSGRALGGTEAFF
TGTGCCAGCAGCTTAAGTGGGAGGGCTTTGGGAGGCACTGAAGCTTTCTTT
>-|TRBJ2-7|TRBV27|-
CASSFSRDRPHEQYF
TGTGCCAGCAGTTTCTCACGCGACAGGCCCCACGAGCAGTACTTC
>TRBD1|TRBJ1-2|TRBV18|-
CASSTGQGALNYGYTF
TGTGCCAGCTCAACGGGACAGGGGGCTTTAAACTATGGCTACACCTTC
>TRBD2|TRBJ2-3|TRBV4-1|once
CASSLAGPTDTQYF
TGCGCCAGCAGCCTAGCGGGGCCCACAGATACGCAGTATTTT
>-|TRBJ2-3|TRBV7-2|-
CASRTSLTDTQYF
TGTGCCAGCAGAACATCCCTCACAGATACGCAGTATTTT
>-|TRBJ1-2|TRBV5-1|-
CASSPRQGRGYTF
TGCGCCAGCAGCCCAAGGCAGGGGAGAGGCTACACCTTC